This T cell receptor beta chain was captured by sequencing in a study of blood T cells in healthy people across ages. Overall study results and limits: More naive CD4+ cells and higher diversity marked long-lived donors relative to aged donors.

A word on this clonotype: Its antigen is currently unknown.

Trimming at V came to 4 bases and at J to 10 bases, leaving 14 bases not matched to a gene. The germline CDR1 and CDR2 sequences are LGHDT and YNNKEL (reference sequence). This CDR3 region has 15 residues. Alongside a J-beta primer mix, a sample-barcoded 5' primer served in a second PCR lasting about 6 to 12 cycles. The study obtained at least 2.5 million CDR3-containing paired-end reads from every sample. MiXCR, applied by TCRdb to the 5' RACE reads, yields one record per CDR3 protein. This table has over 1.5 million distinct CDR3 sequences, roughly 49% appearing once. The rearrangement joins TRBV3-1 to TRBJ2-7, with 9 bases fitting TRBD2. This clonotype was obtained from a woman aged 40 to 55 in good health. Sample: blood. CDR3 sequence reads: CASSPAASGDRPQYF. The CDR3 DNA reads TGTGCCAGCAGCCCGGCGGCTAGCGGGGACCGTCCCCAGTACTTC.